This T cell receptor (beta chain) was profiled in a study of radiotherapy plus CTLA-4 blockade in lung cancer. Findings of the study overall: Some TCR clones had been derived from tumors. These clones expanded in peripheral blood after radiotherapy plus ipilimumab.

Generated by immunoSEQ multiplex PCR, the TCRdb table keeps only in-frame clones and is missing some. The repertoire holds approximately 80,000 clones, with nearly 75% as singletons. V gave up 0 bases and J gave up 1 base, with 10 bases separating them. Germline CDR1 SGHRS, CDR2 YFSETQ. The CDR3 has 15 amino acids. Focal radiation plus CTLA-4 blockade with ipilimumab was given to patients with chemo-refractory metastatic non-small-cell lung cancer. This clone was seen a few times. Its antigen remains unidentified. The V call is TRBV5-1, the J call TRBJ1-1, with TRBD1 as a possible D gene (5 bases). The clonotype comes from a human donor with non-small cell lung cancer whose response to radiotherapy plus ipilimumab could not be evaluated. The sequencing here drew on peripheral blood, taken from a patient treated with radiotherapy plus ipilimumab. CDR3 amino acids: CASSLDSQGNTEAFF. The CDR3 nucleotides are TGCGCCAGCAGCTTGGATAGTCAGGGGAACACTGAAGCTTTCTTT. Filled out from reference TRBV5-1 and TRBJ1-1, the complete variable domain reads KAGVTQTPRYLIKTRGQQVTLSCSPISGHRSVSWYQQTPGQGLQFLFEYFSETQRNKGNFPGRFSGRQFSNSRSEMNVSTLELGDSALYLCASSLDSQGNTEAFFGQGTRLTVV.